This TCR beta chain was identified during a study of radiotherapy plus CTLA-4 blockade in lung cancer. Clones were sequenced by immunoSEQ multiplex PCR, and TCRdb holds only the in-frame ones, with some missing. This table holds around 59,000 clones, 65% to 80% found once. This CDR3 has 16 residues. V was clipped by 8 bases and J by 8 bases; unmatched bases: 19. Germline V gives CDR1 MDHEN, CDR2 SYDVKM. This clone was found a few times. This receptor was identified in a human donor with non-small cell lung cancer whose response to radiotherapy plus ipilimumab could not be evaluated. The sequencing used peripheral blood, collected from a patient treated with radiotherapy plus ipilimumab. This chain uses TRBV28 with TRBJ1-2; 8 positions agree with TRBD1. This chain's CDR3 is CASVLLLGQGAWGYTF. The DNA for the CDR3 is TGTGCCAGCGTCCTACTTTTAGGACAGGGAGCTTGGGGCTACACCTTC.